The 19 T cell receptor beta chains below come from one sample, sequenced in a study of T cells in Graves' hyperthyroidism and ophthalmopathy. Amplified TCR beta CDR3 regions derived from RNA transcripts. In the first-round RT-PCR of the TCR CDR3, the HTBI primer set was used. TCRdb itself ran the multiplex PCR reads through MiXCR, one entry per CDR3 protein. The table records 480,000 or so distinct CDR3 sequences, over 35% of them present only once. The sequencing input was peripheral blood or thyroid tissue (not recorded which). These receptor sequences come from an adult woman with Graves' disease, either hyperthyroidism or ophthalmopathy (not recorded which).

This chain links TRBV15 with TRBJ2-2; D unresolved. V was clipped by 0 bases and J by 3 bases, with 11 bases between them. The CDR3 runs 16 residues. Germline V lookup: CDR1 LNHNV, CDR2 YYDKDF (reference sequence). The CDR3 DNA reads TGTGCCACCAGCAGAGAATGGGGAAGAGACACCGGGGAGCTGTTTTTT. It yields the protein CATSREWGRDTGELFF.

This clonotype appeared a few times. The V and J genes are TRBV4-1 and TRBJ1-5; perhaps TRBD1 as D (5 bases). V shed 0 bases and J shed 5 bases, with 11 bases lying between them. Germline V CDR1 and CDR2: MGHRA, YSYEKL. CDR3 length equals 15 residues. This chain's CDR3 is CASSQDSGLDQPQHF. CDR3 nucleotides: TGCGCCAGCAGCCAAGATTCAGGGCTGGATCAGCCCCAGCATTTT.

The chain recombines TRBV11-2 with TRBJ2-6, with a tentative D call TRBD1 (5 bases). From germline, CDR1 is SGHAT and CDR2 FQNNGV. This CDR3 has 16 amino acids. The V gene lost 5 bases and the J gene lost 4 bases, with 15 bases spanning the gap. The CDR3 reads CASSATPGFGANVLTF. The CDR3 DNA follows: TGTGCCAGCAGCGCCACCCCAGGGTTCGGGGCCAACGTCCTGACTTTC. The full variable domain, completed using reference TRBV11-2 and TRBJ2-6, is EAGVAQSPRYKIIEKRQSVAFWCNPISGHATLYWYQQILGQGPKLLIQFQNNGVVDDSQLPKDRFSAERLKGVDSTLKIQPAKLEDSAVYLCASSATPGFGANVLTFGAGSRLTVL.

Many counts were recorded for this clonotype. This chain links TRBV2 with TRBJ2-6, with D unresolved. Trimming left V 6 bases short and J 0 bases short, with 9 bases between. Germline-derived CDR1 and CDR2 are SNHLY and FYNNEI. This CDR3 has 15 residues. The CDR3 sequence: CASSSDRSGANVLTF. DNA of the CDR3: TGTGCCAGCAGCAGCGACCGCTCTGGGGCCAACGTCCTGACTTTC.

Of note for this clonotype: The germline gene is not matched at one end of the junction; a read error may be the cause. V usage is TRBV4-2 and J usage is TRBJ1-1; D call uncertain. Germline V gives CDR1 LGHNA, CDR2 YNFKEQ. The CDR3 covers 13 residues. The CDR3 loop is CASGQVTNTEAFF. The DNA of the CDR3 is TGTGCCAGCGGCCAAGTAACTAACACTGAAGCTTTCTTT.

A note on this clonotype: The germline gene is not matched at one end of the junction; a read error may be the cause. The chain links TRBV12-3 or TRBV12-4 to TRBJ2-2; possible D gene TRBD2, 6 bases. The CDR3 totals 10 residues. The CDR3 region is CASTTGGLFF. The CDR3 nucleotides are TGTGCCAGCACCACCGGGGGGCTGTTTTTT.

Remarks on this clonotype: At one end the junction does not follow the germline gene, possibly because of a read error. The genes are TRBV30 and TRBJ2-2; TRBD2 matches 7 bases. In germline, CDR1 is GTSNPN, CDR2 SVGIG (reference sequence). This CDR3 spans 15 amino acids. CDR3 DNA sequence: TGTGCCCGGAGTGTTAGTGCGGGAGCGCTCGGGGAGCTGTTTTTT. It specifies CARSVSAGALGELFF.

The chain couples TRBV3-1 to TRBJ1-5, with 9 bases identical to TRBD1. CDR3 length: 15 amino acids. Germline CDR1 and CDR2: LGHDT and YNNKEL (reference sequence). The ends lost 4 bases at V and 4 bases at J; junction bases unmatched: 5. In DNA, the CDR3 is TGTGCCAGCAGCCCAACAGGGGGCGTAAATCAGCCCCAGCATTTT. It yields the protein CASSPTGGVNQPQHF. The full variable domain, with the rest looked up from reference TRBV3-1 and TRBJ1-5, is DTAVSQTPKYLVTQMGNDKSIKCEQNLGHDTMYWYKQDSKKFLKIMFSYNNKELIINETVPNRFSPKSPDKAHLNLHINSLELGDSAVYFCASSPTGGVNQPQHFGDGTRLSIL.

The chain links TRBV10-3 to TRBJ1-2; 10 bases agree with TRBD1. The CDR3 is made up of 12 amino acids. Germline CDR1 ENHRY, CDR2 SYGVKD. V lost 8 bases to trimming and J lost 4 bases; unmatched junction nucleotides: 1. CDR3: CAIWDRGYGYTF. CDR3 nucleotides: TGTGCCATCTGGGACAGGGGCTATGGCTACACCTTC.

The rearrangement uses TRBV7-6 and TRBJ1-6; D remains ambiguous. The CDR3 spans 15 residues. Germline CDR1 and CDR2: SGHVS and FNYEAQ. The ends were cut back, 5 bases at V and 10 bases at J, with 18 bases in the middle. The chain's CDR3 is CASSPVGVGHSPLHF. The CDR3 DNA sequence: TGTGCCAGCAGCCCCGTTGGGGTTGGGCACTCACCCCTCCACTTT.

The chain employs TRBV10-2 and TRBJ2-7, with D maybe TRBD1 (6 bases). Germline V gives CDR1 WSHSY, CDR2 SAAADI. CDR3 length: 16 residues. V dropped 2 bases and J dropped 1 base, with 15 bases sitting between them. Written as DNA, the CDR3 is TGCGCCAGCAGTGAGGCTGGGGGCAGCCCATCCTACGAGCAGTACTTC. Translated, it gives CASSEAGGSPSYEQYF.

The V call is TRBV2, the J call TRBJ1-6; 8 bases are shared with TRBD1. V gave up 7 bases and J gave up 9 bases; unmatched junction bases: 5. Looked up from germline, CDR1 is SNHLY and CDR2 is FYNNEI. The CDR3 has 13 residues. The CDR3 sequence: CASMDREGSPLHF. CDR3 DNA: TGTGCCAGCATGGACAGGGAGGGTTCACCCCTCCACTTT.

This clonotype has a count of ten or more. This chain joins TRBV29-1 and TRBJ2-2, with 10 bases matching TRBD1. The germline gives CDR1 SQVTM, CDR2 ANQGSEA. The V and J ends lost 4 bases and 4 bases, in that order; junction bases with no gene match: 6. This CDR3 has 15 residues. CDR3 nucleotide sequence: TGCAGCGTTGGCTCTGGGACAGGGGTCACCGGGGAGCTGTTTTTT. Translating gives CSVGSGTGVTGELFF.

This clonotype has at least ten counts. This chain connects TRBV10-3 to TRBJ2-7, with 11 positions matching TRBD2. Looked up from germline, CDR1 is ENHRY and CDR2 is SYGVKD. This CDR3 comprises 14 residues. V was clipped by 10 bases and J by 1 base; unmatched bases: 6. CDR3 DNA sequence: TGTGCCAGCAGGGGACTAGCGGATTCCTACGAGCAGTACTTC. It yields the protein CASRGLADSYEQYF.

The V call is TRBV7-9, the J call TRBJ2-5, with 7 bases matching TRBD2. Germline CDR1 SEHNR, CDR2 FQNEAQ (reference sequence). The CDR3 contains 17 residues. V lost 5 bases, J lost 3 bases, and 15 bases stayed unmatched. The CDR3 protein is CASSPRWRESLEETQYF. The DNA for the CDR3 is TGTGCCAGCAGCCCGAGATGGCGGGAGAGTCTGGAAGAGACCCAGTACTTC.

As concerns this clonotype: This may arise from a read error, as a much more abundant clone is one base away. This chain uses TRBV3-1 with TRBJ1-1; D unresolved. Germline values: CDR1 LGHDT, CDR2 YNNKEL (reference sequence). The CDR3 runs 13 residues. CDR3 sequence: CAGSPQSNTEAFF. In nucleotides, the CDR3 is TGTGCCGGCAGCCCACAGTCGAACACTGAAGCTTTCTTT.

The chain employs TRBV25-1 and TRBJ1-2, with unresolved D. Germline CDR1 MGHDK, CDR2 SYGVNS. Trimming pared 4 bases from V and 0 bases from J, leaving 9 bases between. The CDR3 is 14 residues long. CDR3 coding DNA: TGTGCCAGCAGTGGACCGGGCACTAACTATGGCTACACCTTC. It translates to CASSGPGTNYGYTF.

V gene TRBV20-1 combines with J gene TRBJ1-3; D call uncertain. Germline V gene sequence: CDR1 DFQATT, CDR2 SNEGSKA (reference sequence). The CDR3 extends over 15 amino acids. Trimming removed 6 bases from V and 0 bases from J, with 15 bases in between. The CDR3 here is CSAPSRRSSGNTIYF. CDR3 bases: TGCAGTGCCCCGAGTAGGCGGAGCTCTGGAAACACCATATATTTT.

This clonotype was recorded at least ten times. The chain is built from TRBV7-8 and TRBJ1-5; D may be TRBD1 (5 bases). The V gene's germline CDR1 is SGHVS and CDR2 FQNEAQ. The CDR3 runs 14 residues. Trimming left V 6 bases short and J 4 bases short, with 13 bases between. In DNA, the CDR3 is TGTGCCAGCAGTCCTGAGACAGCTAATCAGCCCCAGCATTTT. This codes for CASSPETANQPQHF.